This T cell receptor (beta chain) was obtained from a study of blood T cell repertoires in COVID-19. Overall study: Acute and convalescent COVID-19 specimens originated in the United States, Italy and Spain.

As processed by the authors: Using reference gene primer amplification, nucleated cell counts were estimated. Assay: immunoSEQ multiplex PCR; the TCRdb copy retains only in-frame clones and omits some. For V, J and clone size, that table is used; D and trimming come from the DNA. The table lists over 65,000 clones, approximately 80% of them singletons, with around 12% in the top ten. This clone was counted only a few times. This CDR3 has 17 residues. Germline values: CDR1 SGHNT, CDR2 YYREEE (reference sequence). V lost 4 bases, J lost 5 bases, and 10 bases stayed unmatched. The receptor's source is a woman between 40 and 50 years old with active or convalescent COVID-19. Sequenced sample: peripheral blood. The V and J genes are TRBV5-4 and TRBJ2-2; 11 bases map to TRBD2. The CDR3 is CASSPTSGAGRTGELFF. CDR3 coding DNA: TGTGCCAGCAGCCCGACTAGCGGGGCCGGGAGGACCGGGGAGCTGTTTTTT. The full variable domain, rest sourced from reference TRBV5-4 and TRBJ2-2, is ETGVTQSPTHLIKTRGQQVTLRCSSQSGHNTVSWYQQALGQGPQFIFQYYREEENGRGNFPPRFSGLQFPNYSSELNVNALELDDSALYLCASSPTSGAGRTGELFFGEGSRLTVL.